A selection of T cell receptor beta chains follows, all from one sample in a study of identical twins' blood T cells. MiXCR, applied by TCRdb to the 5' RACE reads, yields one record per CDR3 protein. The sample includes about 370,000 distinct CDR3 sequences, under 30% of them seen just once. Sequencing used PBMCs. The receptors come from a woman between 18 and 50 years old in good health. Both conserved end residues are part of each CDR3. A D gene is named only where the DNA matches it firmly. Size is omitted from some rows. Given values are once, few, many or a class for expanded clones.

V	D	size	J	DNA	CDR3
TRBV29-1	.	few	TRBJ1-1	TGCAGCGTTGAAAGCACCTTTAACACTGAAGCTTTCTTT	CSVESTFNTEAFF
TRBV11-2	.	once	TRBJ1-1	TGTGCCAGCAGAAATCAGCCGAACACTGAAGCTTTCTTT	CASRNQPNTEAFF
TRBV7-9	.	.	TRBJ1-1	TGTGCCAGCAGCAAGGACTCCCCCGAAGCTTTCTTT	CASSKDSPEAFF
TRBV29-1	TRBD1	few	TRBJ2-7	TGCAGCGTTGTGATACAGGGGGCCTACTACGAGCAGTACTTC	CSVVIQGAYYEQYF
TRBV6-1	.	.	TRBJ1-1	TGTGCCAGCAGTGTTTCATCGAACACTGAAGCTTTCTTT	CASSVSSNTEAFF
TRBV9	.	.	TRBJ2-3	TGTGCCAGCAGCGTAATTCAGGGGGGAGCAGCTGATACGCAGTATTTT	CASSVIQGGAADTQYF
TRBV6-6	TRBD1	.	TRBJ1-1	TGTGCCAGCGTCCGGACAGGGGGCATGAACACTGAAGCTTTCTTT	CASVRTGGMNTEAFF
TRBV27	.	many	TRBJ1-6	TGTGCCAGCAGTCCGGGTGGTTCACCCCTCCACTTT	CASSPGGSPLHF
TRBV20-1	.	many	TRBJ1-4	TGCAGTGCTAGCGGGGGAGAAGAAAAACTGTTTTTT	CSASGGEEKLFF
TRBV19	.	.	TRBJ2-4	TGTGCCAGTAGTATTTGGCGATACACCCCGGGCGCCAAAAACATTCAGTACTTC	CASSIWRYTPGAKNIQYF
TRBV19	.	many	TRBJ1-5	TGTGCCAGTAGTGGACAGTTTCAGCCCCAGCATTTT	CASSGQFQPQHF
TRBV27	.	.	TRBJ1-3	TGTGCCAGCAGACGGGCTCATGGCGGGGGGAACACCATATATTTT	CASRRAHGGGNTIYF
TRBV21-1	.	few	TRBJ1-4	TGTGCCAGCAGCAAAGCGCGGGGGCGAGGGACGGGGGAAAAACTGTTTTTT	CASSKARGRGTGEKLFF
TRBV18	.	.	TRBJ1-2	TGTGCCAGCTCACCAATCCGGGCGGACAACTATGGCTACACCTTC	CASSPIRADNYGYTF
TRBV19	TRBD1	few	TRBJ1-5	TGTGCCAGTAGAACGCAGGGGGTCGGAGACAATCAGCCCCAGCATTTT	CASRTQGVGDNQPQHF
TRBV12-3/TRBV12-4	TRBD1	.	TRBJ1-1	TGTGCCAGCAGGGAAGGGGGCAGGAACACTGAAGCTTTCTTT	CASREGGRNTEAFF
TRBV14	TRBD1	many	TRBJ1-1	TGTGCCAGCAGTCCCCTGACAGGGGGCTTTATGAACACTGAAGCTTTCTTT	CASSPLTGGFMNTEAFF
TRBV7-2	.	.	TRBJ2-1	TGTGCCAGCAGCGTCCTCGCTAGCTCCTACAATGATCAGTTCTTC	CASSVLASSYNDQFF
TRBV12-3/TRBV12-4	.	.	TRBJ1-2	TGTGCCAGCAGTTGGGCCCGGGGGGGCTATGGCTACACCTTC	CASSWARGGYGYTF
TRBV12-3/TRBV12-4	TRBD2	.	TRBJ2-3	TGTGCCAGCCGGGAGGTACACACAGATACGCAGTATTTT	CASREVHTDTQYF
TRBV20-1	TRBD2	few	TRBJ2-3	TGCAGTGCCATGGGACTAGCGGGAGGGAGAGATACGCAGTATTTT	CSAMGLAGGRDTQYF
TRBV13	TRBD1	few	TRBJ1-1	TGTGCCAGCAGCCCGGGACAGGGGCCAAAGGTCTTCGAGGAAGCTTTCTTT	CASSPGQGPKVFEEAFF
TRBV11-2	TRBD1	once	TRBJ1-5	TGTGCCATCAGCCCAGGGGGGTACAATCAGCCCCAGCATTTT	CAISPGGYNQPQHF
TRBV5-1	.	.	TRBJ1-1	TGCGCCAGCAGCTTGTTCCCCAGCGGTGGGACTGAGGCTTTCTTT	CASSLFPSGGTEAFF
TRBV25-1	.	.	TRBJ2-7	TGTGCCAGCAGTGAAAGCGGGACAAAAACGAAGCAGTACTTC	CASSESGTKTKQYF
TRBV24-1	.	few	TRBJ2-2	TGTGCCACCAGTGCGGCGACAGATGCGAACACCGGGGAGCTGTTTTTT	CATSAATDANTGELFF
TRBV29-1	.	.	TRBJ1-1	TGCAGCGTTGGAGACGGCCTGAACACTGAAGCTTTCTTT	CSVGDGLNTEAFF
TRBV5-4	TRBD2	.	TRBJ2-1	TGTGCCAGCAGCGCGACTAGCCAGAGCTCCTACAATGAGCAGTTCTTC	CASSATSQSSYNEQFF
TRBV20-1	.	.	TRBJ1-5	TGCAGTGCTAGCCAGGCGGCGCACCAGCATTTT	CSASQAAHQHF
TRBV9	.	.	TRBJ2-1	TGTGCCAGCAGCGTCGAAGGGGATGAGCAGTTCTTC	CASSVEGDEQFF
TRBV20-1	TRBD2	few	TRBJ2-7	TGCAGTGCTAGCCTAGCGGGGCATGGGGAGCAGTACTTC	CSASLAGHGEQYF
TRBV29-1	.	few	TRBJ2-1	TGCAGCGTTGGCTTAGGCGGTGAGCAGTTCTTC	CSVGLGGEQFF
TRBV6-5	.	many	TRBJ1-5	TGTGCCAGCAGTCCCGAGTGGAATCAGCCCCAGCATTTT	CASSPEWNQPQHF
TRBV11-2	TRBD1	.	TRBJ1-3	TGTGCCAGCAGCTTAGAAGGACAGGGCTCTGGAAACACCATATATTTT	CASSLEGQGSGNTIYF
TRBV5-1	.	.	TRBJ2-1	TGCGCCAGCAGCCAGGGTGACAGTTACAATGAGCAGTTCTTC	CASSQGDSYNEQFF
TRBV19	.	.	TRBJ1-6	TGTGCCGTCCGGTCAGCCTCCTATAATTCACCCCTCCACTTT	CAVRSASYNSPLHF
TRBV5-4	TRBD1	few	TRBJ2-5	TGTGCCAGCAGCCTACAGGGGTACCAAGAGACCCAGTACTTC	CASSLQGYQETQYF
TRBV18	TRBD2	.	TRBJ2-7	TGTGCCAGCTCACCGACTAGCGGGGCCTCCTACGAGCAGTACTTC	CASSPTSGASYEQYF
TRBV28	.	.	TRBJ2-1	TGTGCCAGCAGTAGTCAGGGGCAATACAATGAGCAGTTCTTC	CASSSQGQYNEQFF
TRBV6-5	.	few	TRBJ1-6	TGTGCCAGCAGTTACTCGAGCGCAGGGAGCTCCTATAATTCACCCCTCCACTTT	CASSYSSAGSSYNSPLHF
TRBV20-1	TRBD1	.	TRBJ1-2	TGCAGTGCTACGACCCGGGACAGGCTCTATGGCTACACCTTC	CSATTRDRLYGYTF
TRBV11-2	.	many	TRBJ2-3	TGTGCCAGCAGCTGGACAGGCACAGATACGCAGTATTTT	CASSWTGTDTQYF
TRBV7-9	.	few	TRBJ2-7	TGTGCCAGCAGCAGGGACATTAAGTGCGAGCAGTACTTC	CASSRDIKCEQYF
TRBV29-1	.	few	TRBJ1-1	TGCAGTCTTGTGTCTGGACCTGAAGCTTTCTTT	CSLVSGPEAFF
TRBV2	.	.	TRBJ2-2	TGTGCCAGCATGGGGGCCGGGGAGCTGTTTTTT	CASMGAGELFF
TRBV10-2	.	.	TRBJ2-7	TGCGCCAGCAGAATGGTGTCCTACGAGCAGTACTTC	CASRMVSYEQYF
TRBV29-1	TRBD2	.	TRBJ2-1	TGCAGCCCCCGGACTAGCTACAATGAGCAGTTCTTC	CSPRTSYNEQFF
TRBV7-9	.	.	TRBJ1-4	TGTGCCAGCAGCTCCGGAAGGACAACTAATGAAAAACTGTTTTTT	CASSSGRTTNEKLFF
TRBV5-1	.	.	TRBJ2-3	TGCGCCAGCAGCTTGGCCGACACTGACGCTGATACGCAGTATTTT	CASSLADTDADTQYF
TRBV20-1	TRBD2	.	TRBJ2-7	TGCAGTGCTAGAACCGGGACTAACTCCTACGAGCAGTACTTC	CSARTGTNSYEQYF
TRBV7-9	.	.	TRBJ2-2	TGTGCCAGCAGCTTAGTGGTGGATATCACCGGGGAGCTGTTTTTT	CASSLVVDITGELFF
TRBV6-4	TRBD1	.	TRBJ2-2	TGTGCCAGCAGTGGGGACAGCGAAAACGGGGAGCTGTTTTTT	CASSGDSENGELFF
TRBV12-3/TRBV12-4	TRBD1	.	TRBJ2-3	TGTGCCAGCAGCGGGCAGGGGGCAGATACGCAGTATTTT	CASSGQGADTQYF